These 23 T cell receptor beta chains share one sample of origin, sequenced in a study of T-cell reconstitution after alpha-beta-depleted transplantation in children (dated by TCRdb to the mid-2010s). Reading the label with the study, this specimen's treatment or condition is: allogeneic hematopoietic cell transplantation with graft depleted of TCRalphabeta T cells and CD19 B cells. Libraries were prepared through PCR. The sample was run on an Illumina HiSeq 2500. TCR library preparation used molecular barcoding, with unique molecular identifiers applied to normalize quantification of the TCRbeta repertoire. The raw public data were reprocessed by TCRdb itself: fastp quality trimming at Q25, MiXCR clonotype calling, in-frame beta chains only. Rows matching on CDR3 protein sequence are summarized as one entry with the most common DNA and genes. The sample table lists hundreds of thousands of distinct CDR3 sequences, approximately 13% of them with a count of one. Together, the top ten hold roughly 2.3% of the sample.

The input for sequencing was PBMCs, mostly from graft donor cells, taken 360 days after TCRalphabeta/CD19-depleted stem cell transplant. Receptors were obtained from a male patient younger than 18 who had a stem cell transplant for acute myeloid leukemia, so the T cells may come from the graft donor.

This sequence joins TRBV18 and TRBJ2-7; D call uncertain. Per the germline V gene, CDR1 is KGHSH and CDR2 is LQKENI. V was cut by 2 bases and J by 5 bases, with 7 bases left in between. CDR3 length equals 12 residues. The CDR3 DNA reads as TGTGCCAGCTCACCAGCCCGGGACGAGCAGTACTTC. This encodes CASSPARDEQYF.

This clonotype was detected many times. The chain is built from TRBV10-3 and TRBJ2-1, with D possibly matching TRBD2 (6 bases). The length of the CDR3 is 17 residues. Per the germline V gene, CDR1 is ENHRY and CDR2 is SYGVKD. Trimming removed 2 bases from V and 0 bases from J, with 14 bases in between. The DNA for the CDR3 is TGTGCCATCAGTGAGGTGCCAGCGGGCCTCTCCTACAATGAGCAGTTCTTC. Its translation is CAISEVPAGLSYNEQFF.

This clonotype was recorded many times. The CDR3 region has the DNA TGTGCCAGCAGCGGGCGACTAGCGGTCAACACCGGGGAGCTGTTTTTT. Protein: CASSGRLAVNTGELFF. V usage is TRBV14 and J usage is TRBJ2-2; TRBD2 matches at 9 bases. V gave up 5 bases and J gave up 2 bases; unmatched junction bases: 6. This CDR3 region has 16 residues. Germline V gives CDR1 SGHDN, CDR2 FVKESK.

This clonotype has a handful of counts. The chain combines TRBV7-2 with TRBJ2-7; D is ambiguous. V was clipped by 1 base and J by 4 bases, with 11 bases between them. Germline V gene lookup returns CDR1 SGHTA and CDR2 FQGNSA. CDR3 length: 14 residues. Here the CDR3 reads CASSLGPSFYEQYF. The CDR3, as DNA: TGTGCCAGCAGCTTAGGTCCCAGCTTTTACGAGCAGTACTTC.

The rearrangement joins TRBV7-3 to TRBJ1-2; the match to TRBD1 covers 8 bases. Germline loops: CDR1 SGHTA, CDR2 FQGTGA. The CDR3 is 15 residues long. With 2 bases clipped from V and 3 bases from J, the junction kept 5 bases outside the gene matches. CDR3 coding DNA: TGTGCCAGCAGCTTAGGGGGACAGGCAGACTATGGCTACACCTTC. Translating it yields CASSLGGQADYGYTF.

This clonotype showed up many times. The genes are TRBV27 and TRBJ2-1; D could derive from TRBD1 or TRBD2 (5 bases each). The germline CDR1 and CDR2 sequences are MNHEY and SMNVEV (reference sequence). Trimming removed 4 bases from V and 2 bases from J, with 12 bases in between. CDR3 size: 15 residues. This chain's CDR3 is CASSWGTDTYNEQFF. The CDR3 DNA reads TGTGCCAGCAGTTGGGGGACGGACACCTACAATGAGCAGTTCTTC.

In its sample, this clonotype was seen a few times. This sequence joins TRBV12-3 or TRBV12-4 and TRBJ2-5; the D is unclear. Deletions cut 3 bases from V and 2 bases from J, with 10 bases between. The CDR3 sequence is 14 residues long. CDR3 sequence (DNA): TGTGCCAGCAGTTTCTCGCAAGTACAAGAGACCCAGTACTTC. It yields the protein CASSFSQVQETQYF.

The genes are TRBV6-2 or TRBV6-3 and TRBJ2-1; D is perhaps TRBD1 (5 bases). The CDR3 is made up of 15 amino acids. Germline CDR1 reads MNHEY; CDR2 reads SVGEGT. The V and J ends lost 7 bases and 7 bases respectively, with 20 bases between them. CDR3 sequence reads: CASITDRAGRNEQFF. The CDR3 coding sequence is TGTGCCAGCATCACGGATAGGGCAGGGCGGAATGAGCAGTTCTTC.

CDR3 in DNA: TGTGCCAGCAGATCCGGTAAAACCTACTACGAGCAGTACTTC. It specifies CASRSGKTYYEQYF. This chain joins TRBV25-1 and TRBJ2-7; D is unresolved. V was shortened by 6 bases and J by 3 bases, with 15 bases between the two germline ends. The CDR3 extends over 14 amino acids. Looked up from germline, CDR1 is MGHDK and CDR2 is SYGVNS.

This clonotype was seen many times. The chain recombines TRBV6-1 with TRBJ2-1, with a tentative D call TRBD2 (6 bases). The V gene's germline CDR1 is MNHNS and CDR2 SASEGT. V lost 6 bases and J 8 bases, leaving 20 bases between the germline ends. The CDR3 is 15 amino acids. The CDR3 reads CASSNPPSGVHEQFF. For the CDR3, the DNA is TGTGCCAGCAGCAACCCACCCTCGGGGGTCCATGAGCAGTTCTTC.

This clonotype has at least ten counts. The chain uses TRBV15 and TRBJ2-5; 10 nucleotides line up with TRBD2. V shed 4 bases and J 3 bases; nucleotides not matched to a gene: 2. Germline V gene data show CDR1 as LNHNV and CDR2 as YYDKDF (reference sequence). CDR3 length equals 14 residues. The DNA of the CDR3 is TGTGCCACCAGCATTGGACTAGCGGAAGAGACCCAGTACTTC. It codes for CATSIGLAEETQYF.

The CDR3 DNA reads as TGCAGTGCTAGGGACGGGACTAGCGGGAGATACGAGCAGTACTTC. Its translation: CSARDGTSGRYEQYF. The chain has TRBV20-1 and TRBJ2-7; 14 bases are a match to TRBD2. Germline CDR1 DFQATT, CDR2 SNEGSKA (reference sequence). The CDR3 spans 15 residues. V lost 3 bases and J lost 4; bases outside the gene matches: 5.

This clonotype was seen repeatedly, ten times or more. The V call is TRBV11-2, the J call TRBJ1-1, with a weak D call TRBD1 (6 bases). V shed 5 bases and J shed 0 bases, with 13 bases lying between them. Germline V gene lookup returns CDR1 SGHAT and CDR2 FQNNGV. There are 15 residues in the CDR3. The CDR3 protein is CASSQGTFMNTEAFF. CDR3 in DNA: TGTGCCAGCAGCCAGGGGACGTTTATGAACACTGAAGCTTTCTTT. Together with reference TRBV11-2 and TRBJ1-1, the CDR3 gives the full variable domain: EAGVAQSPRYKIIEKRQSVAFWCNPISGHATLYWYQQILGQGPKLLIQFQNNGVVDDSQLPKDRFSAERLKGVDSTLKIQPAKLEDSAVYLCASSQGTFMNTEAFFGQGTRLTVV.

This clonotype appeared a few times. This chain links TRBV5-1 with TRBJ2-7, with 11 bases fitting TRBD1. This CDR3 region has 17 residues. J was trimmed by 3 bases and V by 4 bases; bases with no gene match: 12. Per the germline V gene, CDR1 is SGHRS and CDR2 is YFSETQ. CDR3 coding DNA: TGCGCCAGCAGCCCGAATAGACCCGGGACAGGGGGCTACGAGCAGTACTTC. Amino acid sequence: CASSPNRPGTGGYEQYF.

This clonotype was seen many times. The chain combines TRBV12-3 or TRBV12-4 with TRBJ2-3; 13 bases agree with TRBD2. With 6 bases clipped from V and 1 base from J, the junction kept 13 bases outside the gene matches. The CDR3 totals 19 residues. The CDR3 region is CASSEFTSGRADGTDTQYF. Written as DNA, the CDR3 is TGTGCCAGCAGCGAGTTCACTAGCGGGAGGGCCGACGGCACAGATACGCAGTATTTT.

The table lists this clonotype with many counts. The gene calls are TRBV7-8 and TRBJ2-7, with D unresolved. The germline gives CDR1 SGHVS, CDR2 FQNEAQ. Trimming pared 1 base from V and 3 bases from J, leaving 7 bases between. The length of the CDR3 is 13 residues. DNA of the CDR3: TGTGCCAGCAGCTTAGTTAAGTTCTACGAGCAGTACTTC. It specifies CASSLVKFYEQYF.

The chain recombines TRBV14 with TRBJ1-4; the D gene is possibly TRBD1 (6 bases). Germline values: CDR1 SGHDN, CDR2 FVKESK. This CDR3 comprises 15 residues. The V end was cut by 2 bases, the J end by 5 bases, with 12 bases between. The CDR3 DNA follows: TGTGCCAGCAGCCAATATCAGGGGTGGAATGAAAAACTGTTTTTT. It is translated as CASSQYQGWNEKLFF.

This clonotype was detected many times. This sequence joins TRBV5-5 and TRBJ2-2; no firm D call. Between the trimmed V and J ends, which lost 2 bases and 1 base, there was a span of 9 bases. The length of the CDR3 is 15 residues. Germline assignment: CDR1 SGHKS and CDR2 YYEKEE (reference sequence). The CDR3 protein is CASSLGHLNTGELFF. The CDR3 DNA reads as TGTGCCAGCAGCTTAGGCCATTTGAACACCGGGGAGCTGTTTTTT.

In this sample, this clonotype turned up many times. The V and J genes are TRBV15 and TRBJ2-3; a weak D match, TRBD2 (5 bases). The CDR3 consists of 17 residues. The V end was cut by 8 bases, the J end by 0 bases, with 21 bases between. Germline CDR1 reads LNHNV; CDR2 reads YYDKDF (reference sequence). CDR3 protein: CATSRRATTSSTDTQYF. The CDR3 DNA sequence: TGTGCCACCTCTAGGCGGGCCACAACCTCTAGCACAGATACGCAGTATTTT.

V is TRBV5-1 and J is TRBJ2-7; no definite D call. This CDR3 contains 14 residues. With 0 bases removed from V and 6 bases from J, the gap between germline ends came to 13 bases. Germline CDR1 SGHRS, CDR2 YFSETQ. CDR3 in DNA: TGCGCCAGCAGCTTGGAGGTTCCGTTCTGCGAGCAGTACTTC. It codes for CASSLEVPFCEQYF.

Many counts were recorded for this clonotype. The V gene is TRBV12-3 or TRBV12-4, the J gene TRBJ2-1; 12 bases are shared with TRBD2. This CDR3 spans 15 amino acids. Losses at the gene ends were 2 bases for V and 6 bases for J; bases not matched to a gene: 2. The CDR3 coding sequence is TGTGCCAGCAGTTTAAAACTAGCGGGGGGCAATGAGCAGTTCTTC. This codes for CASSLKLAGGNEQFF.

In this sample, this clonotype turned up a few times. V and J are TRBV20-1 and TRBJ1-3, with 8 bases aligning to TRBD1. The germline CDR1 and CDR2 sequences are DFQATT and SNEGSKA (reference sequence). CDR3 length: 13 amino acids. V was pared by 5 bases and J by 4 bases, with 4 bases of the junction left unmatched. The CDR3 loop reads CSAPDRVGNTIYF. The CDR3 nucleotides are TGCAGTGCTCCGGACAGGGTCGGAAACACCATATATTTT.

This clonotype has more than one count but fewer than ten. The chain links TRBV7-8 to TRBJ1-4, with D unclear. Germline V lookup: CDR1 SGHVS, CDR2 FQNEAQ. V lost 6 bases and J 0 bases, leaving 17 bases between the germline ends. The CDR3 consists of 17 residues. Here the CDR3 DNA reads TGTGCCAGCAGACCCGAAGGCAGATTCGCAACTAATGAAAAACTGTTTTTT. Translation gives CASRPEGRFATNEKLFF.